One sample yielded the 4 T cell receptor beta chains listed below, sequenced in a study of regulatory T cells in long-lasting Graves disease. Sample time point: newly diagnosed GD, antithyroid drugs for less than 3 months. Isolated PBMC RNA provided the starting material for the TCR library. Building of the TCR beta libraries involved iRepertoire HTBI primers and Arm-PCR of CDR3 regions. TCRdb used MiXCR to reprocess the multiplex PCR reads, holding one entry per CDR3 protein. Here the sample spans some 330,000 distinct CDR3 sequences, about an eighth being singletons. The sample was also linked to a second study, of T cells in Graves' hyperthyroidism and ophthalmopathy.

The sequencing here drew on peripheral blood mononuclear cells (PBMCs), taken at new diagnosis, from a patient treated with antithyroid drugs. The receptors were gathered from a woman aged 18-29 years with Graves disease.

The genes are TRBV6-5 and TRBJ2-7, with TRBD1 identical over 7 bases. This CDR3 has 19 residues. J gave up 3 bases and V 2 bases, and 19 bases lay outside the gene matches. CDR1 and CDR2 from the germline V gene are MNHEY and SVGAGI. Written as DNA, the CDR3 is TGTGCCAGCAGTTACCCAGCAACCCCGACAGGGACCGACGACTACGAGCAGTACTTC. It codes for CASSYPATPTGTDDYEQYF.

This clonotype was recorded at least ten times. The chain couples TRBV4-1 to TRBJ1-5; D might be TRBD1 (5 bases). This CDR3 has 13 residues. Per germline, CDR1 MGHRA and CDR2 YSYEKL. Trimming took off 3 bases at V and 4 bases at J, with 7 bases between the two ends. The CDR3 bases are TGCGCCAGCAGCCAGGGGGATAATCAGCCCCAGCATTTT. This codes for CASSQGDNQPQHF.

This clonotype occurred many times. Just one base apart from a much larger clone, this may be a read error. The rearrangement links TRBV11-2 to TRBJ1-1; D is unresolved. The CDR3 totals 12 residues. Germline CDR1 and CDR2: SGHAT and FQNNGV. CDR3 region: CASSLPVPEALF. CDR3 nucleotide sequence: TGTGCCAGCAGCCTCCCAGTACCTGAAGCTCTCTTT.

This clonotype was recorded at least ten times. This rearrangement joins TRBV12-3 or TRBV12-4 to TRBJ1-3; possibly TRBD1 for D (5 bases). The V gene lost 10 bases and the J gene lost 7 bases, with 17 bases spanning the gap. The CDR3 is 13 amino acids. CDR3 sequence (DNA): TGTGCCACCCGCGGAGGACGGGGGAACACCATATATTTT. The encoded protein is CATRGGRGNTIYF.